This entry concerns a single T cell receptor beta chain. Some clones are missing from TCRdb's copy, which holds only in-frame ones; the method was immunoSEQ multiplex PCR. Here the sample spans 160,000 or so clones, over 75% being singletons. Participants spanned ages about 18 to 100 years and resided in roughly 26 US areas. These data belong to a study of blood T cell repertoires in COVID-19. This CDR3 has 16 amino acids. With 4 bases removed from V and 1 base from J, the gap between germline ends came to 18 bases. Germline V lookup: CDR1 SGHRS, CDR2 YFSETQ. The sequenced sample was PBMCs or T cells enriched from blood (not recorded which). The source of this sequence is a woman aged 40 to 50 with acute COVID-19. The genes are TRBV5-1 and TRBJ2-7; perhaps TRBD1 as D (5 bases). In DNA, the CDR3 is TGCGCCAGCAGCCCGAACCCGACAGTCCAGTCCTACGAGCAGTACTTC. Protein: CASSPNPTVQSYEQYF.